What follows are 9 T cell receptor beta chains derived from one specimen sequenced in a study of CD8+ T cells in alopecia areata. Sample treatment: oral pan-JAK inhibitor, 5-10 mg twice daily. RNA extraction was followed by reverse transcription into cDNA, which acted as the sequencing template. TCRdb's copy holds only in-frame clones and misses some; the assay was immunoSEQ multiplex PCR. The data show 180,000 or so clones, about 51% seen once. The starting material was CD8+ T cells sorted from blood, obtained around week 54, from a patient treated with tofacitinib. These receptors were taken from a human donor with alopecia areata.

V usage is TRBV4-2 and J usage is TRBJ2-7, with a weak D call TRBD1 (7 bases). Germline V gene data show CDR1 as LGHNA and CDR2 as YNFKEQ. The length of the CDR3 is 15 residues. V lost 0 bases and J lost 5, with 14 bases in between. Here the CDR3 reads CASSQEEEGANEQYF. Written as DNA, the CDR3 is TGTGCCAGCAGCCAAGAAGAGGAGGGGGCCAACGAGCAGTACTTC.

This clone was recorded once. The rearrangement joins TRBV6-5 to TRBJ1-1; D may be TRBD1 (5 bases). The CDR3 consists of 14 residues. CDR1 is MNHEY, CDR2 SVGAGI, per germline. Trimming pared 4 bases from V and 3 bases from J, leaving 12 bases between. The CDR3 sequence is CASSFQGFDTEAFF. The CDR3 DNA sequence: TGTGCCAGCAGTTTCCAGGGTTTTGACACTGAAGCTTTCTTT.

The chain's CDR3 is CASSPGTAPSKVLYEQYF. Here the CDR3 DNA reads TGTGCCAGCAGTCCCGGGACAGCGCCGTCCAAGGTCCTCTACGAGCAGTACTTC. This rearrangement joins TRBV27 to TRBJ2-7; 7 bases map to TRBD1. V lost 5 bases, J lost 3 bases, and 19 bases stayed unmatched. This CDR3 is built from 18 residues. Germline values: CDR1 MNHEY, CDR2 SMNVEV (reference sequence).

The sample holds a few counts of this clone. The V and J genes are TRBV29-1 and TRBJ1-1; D is unresolved. V was shortened by 3 bases and J by 3 bases, with 5 bases between the two germline ends. The germline gives CDR1 SQVTM, CDR2 ANQGSEA. The CDR3 spans 11 residues. DNA of the CDR3: TGCAGCGTTGACGGGCACACTGAAGCTTTCTTT. It encodes CSVDGHTEAFF.

This clone turned up a few times. V and J are TRBV29-1 and TRBJ2-4; 7 bases align to TRBD1. The junction had 3 bases not matched to a gene; V was cut back by 7 bases and J by 0 bases. CDR3 length: 13 residues. Germline loops: CDR1 SQVTM, CDR2 ANQGSEA. This chain's CDR3 is CSGQGQAKNIQYF. The DNA of the CDR3 is TGCAGCGGACAGGGTCAAGCCAAAAACATTCAGTACTTC.

This clone was recorded a few times. The DNA for the CDR3 is TGCAGCATTAGGGACAGGGGCTACGAGCAGTACTTC. It is translated as CSIRDRGYEQYF. V is TRBV29-1 and J is TRBJ2-7, with 10 bases lining up with TRBD1. The V gene end was trimmed by 8 bases and the J gene end by 3 bases; junction bases not matched to a gene: 4. This CDR3 comprises 12 residues. Germline-derived CDR1 and CDR2 are SQVTM and ANQGSEA.

The rearrangement links TRBV29-1 to TRBJ1-5; D is unclear. The CDR3 runs to 13 residues. Trimming cost V 4 bases and J 3 bases, with 10 bases left between them. CDR1 is SQVTM and CDR2 is ANQGSEA in the germline V gene. CDR3 residues: CSVVPGTNQPQHF. DNA of the CDR3: TGCAGCGTTGTTCCGGGAACCAATCAGCCCCAGCATTTT.

The genes are TRBV29-1 and TRBJ1-5, with 7 positions matching TRBD1. V shed 6 bases, J shed 5 bases, and the junction held 4 bases outside the gene matches. CDR3 length equals 12 residues. Germline loops: CDR1 SQVTM, CDR2 ANQGSEA. As DNA, the CDR3 is TGCAGCGTACTAACAGGGGATCAGCCCCAGCATTTT. It translates to CSVLTGDQPQHF.

DNA for the CDR3: TGTGCCAGCAGCCAACCAGGACAGTTCTATGGCTACACCTTC. Translated, it gives CASSQPGQFYGYTF. The rearrangement links TRBV16 to TRBJ1-2, with a tentative D call TRBD1 (6 bases). The V end was cut by 2 bases, the J end by 4 bases, with 11 bases between. This CDR3 comprises 14 residues. Germline V gene sequence: CDR1 KGHSY, CDR2 FQNENV. Supplemented by reference TRBV16 and TRBJ1-2, the full variable domain reads GEEVAQTPKHLVRGEGQKAKLYCAPIKGHSYVFWYQQVLKNEFKFLISFQNENVFDETGMPKERFSAKCLPNSPCSLEIQATKLEDSAVYFCASSQPGQFYGYTFGSGTRLTVV.